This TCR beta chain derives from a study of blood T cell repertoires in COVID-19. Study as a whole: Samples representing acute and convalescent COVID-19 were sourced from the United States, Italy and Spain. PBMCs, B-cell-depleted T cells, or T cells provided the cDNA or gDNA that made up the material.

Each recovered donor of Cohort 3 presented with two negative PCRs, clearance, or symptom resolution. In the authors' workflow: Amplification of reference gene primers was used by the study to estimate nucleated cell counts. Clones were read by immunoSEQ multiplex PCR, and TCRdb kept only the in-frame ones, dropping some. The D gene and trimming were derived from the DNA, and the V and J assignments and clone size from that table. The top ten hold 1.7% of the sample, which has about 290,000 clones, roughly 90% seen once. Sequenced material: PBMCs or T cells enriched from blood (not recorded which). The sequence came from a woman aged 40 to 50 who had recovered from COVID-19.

As DNA, the CDR3 is TGTGCCACCAGCAGGGCCGCGGTGGCTTACACTGAAGCTTTCTTT. Its translation: CATSRAAVAYTEAFF. The J gene is TRBJ1-1, the V gene TRBV15; D is unresolved. Between the trimmed V and J ends, which lost 3 bases and 3 bases, there was a span of 14 bases. CDR3 length: 15 residues. Germline V CDR1 and CDR2: LNHNV, YYDKDF (reference sequence).